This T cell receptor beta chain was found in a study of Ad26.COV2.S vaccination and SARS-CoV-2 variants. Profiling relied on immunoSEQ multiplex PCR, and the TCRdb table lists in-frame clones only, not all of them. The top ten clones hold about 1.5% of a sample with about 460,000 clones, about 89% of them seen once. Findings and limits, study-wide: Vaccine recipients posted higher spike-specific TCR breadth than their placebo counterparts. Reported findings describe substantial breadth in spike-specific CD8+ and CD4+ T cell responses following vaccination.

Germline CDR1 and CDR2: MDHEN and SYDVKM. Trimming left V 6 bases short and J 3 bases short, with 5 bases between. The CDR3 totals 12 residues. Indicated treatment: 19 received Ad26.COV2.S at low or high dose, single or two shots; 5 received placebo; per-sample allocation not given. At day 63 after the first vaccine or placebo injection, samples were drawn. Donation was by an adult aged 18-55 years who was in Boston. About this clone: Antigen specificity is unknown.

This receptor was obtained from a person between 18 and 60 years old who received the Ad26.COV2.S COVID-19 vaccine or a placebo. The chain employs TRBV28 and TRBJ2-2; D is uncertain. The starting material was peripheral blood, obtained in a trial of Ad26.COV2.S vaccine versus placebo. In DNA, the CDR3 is TGTGCCAGCAGGGTTCACACCGGGGAGCTGTTTTTT. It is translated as CASRVHTGELFF.